This T cell receptor beta chain was found in a study of OX40 agonist ivuxolimab in advanced cancers. Turning to the study itself: At 0.01 to 10 mg/kg, ivuxolimab was administered intravenously to patients every 2 weeks. Patients with hepatocellular carcinoma, melanoma, renal cell or head and neck cancer made up the dose-escalation patients.

Using immunoSEQ multiplex PCR, the repertoire was profiled, and TCRdb retains in-frame clones only, with some absent. The sample lists 30,000 to 45,000 clones, around nine tenths occurring once. Germline trimming cut 4 bases from V and 6 bases from J; bases unmatched to any gene: 10. Germline V lookup: CDR1 SGHNT, CDR2 YYREEE (reference sequence). The CDR3 has 15 residues. The sequence was obtained from an adult with an advanced solid tumor such as melanoma, head and neck, liver or kidney cancer. The sequences come from CD4+ or CD8+ T cells sorted from blood, collected in a trial of the OX40 agonist ivuxolimab. The V call is TRBV5-4, the J call TRBJ2-1; TRBD2 aligns across 7 bases. The DNA of the CDR3 is TGTGCCAGCAGCCCGTGGGGGAGGACTAGCAATGAGCAGTTCTTC. Translation gives CASSPWGRTSNEQFF.